Listed below are T cell receptor beta chains from one sample, sequenced in a study of shared clonotypes between healthy human individuals. TCRdb's copy holds only in-frame clones and misses some; the assay was immunoSEQ multiplex PCR. The table lists roughly 490,000 clones, around 80% of them singletons. Material for sequencing was PBMCs. These receptors came from a woman in her forties in good health. Some clones in this sample may be carry-over from other donors' samples. CDR3s include the opening cysteine and the closing phenylalanine or tryptophan. Each record gives: D gene, J gene, clone size, V gene, CDR3 protein, CDR3 DNA. The D gene is left open where the match is weak. The size field is filled for only some rows; it gives once, few, many or a size class.

d_gene: -
j_gene: TRBJ2-1
abundance: -
v_gene: TRBV7-9
CDR3aa: CASSLAVTGDEQFF
CDR3nt: TGTGCCAGCAGCTTAGCAGTGACAGGAGATGAGCAGTTCTTC

d_gene: -
j_gene: TRBJ2-5
abundance: -
v_gene: TRBV19
CDR3aa: CASSPIRQETQYF
CDR3nt: TGTGCCAGTAGTCCTATCCGTCAAGAGACCCAGTACTTC

d_gene: TRBD1
j_gene: TRBJ2-7
abundance: -
v_gene: TRBV5-1
CDR3aa: CASSYRDRGYEQYF
CDR3nt: TGCGCCAGCAGCTACCGGGACAGGGGCTACGAGCAGTACTTC

d_gene: TRBD1
j_gene: TRBJ2-7
abundance: -
v_gene: TRBV5-6
CDR3aa: CASSLVAGGRNEQYF
CDR3nt: TGTGCCAGCAGCTTGGTGGCAGGGGGCAGGAACGAGCAGTACTTC

d_gene: -
j_gene: TRBJ2-7
abundance: once
v_gene: TRBV27
CDR3aa: CASSLFGGKGYEQYF
CDR3nt: TGTGCCAGCAGTTTATTTGGGGGGAAGGGCTACGAGCAGTACTTC

d_gene: TRBD1
j_gene: TRBJ2-2
abundance: once
v_gene: TRBV18
CDR3aa: CASSPTGTGFTGELFF
CDR3nt: TGTGCCAGCTCACCGACCGGGACAGGATTCACCGGGGAGCTGTTTTTT

d_gene: -
j_gene: TRBJ2-7
abundance: -
v_gene: TRBV27
CDR3aa: CASSPGLSYEQYF
CDR3nt: TGTGCCAGCAGTCCGGGACTCTCCTACGAGCAGTACTTC

d_gene: TRBD1
j_gene: TRBJ2-7
abundance: -
v_gene: TRBV7-3
CDR3aa: CASSLGGQGEGYEQYF
CDR3nt: TGTGCCAGCAGCTTAGGCGGACAGGGCGAGGGCTACGAGCAGTACTTC

d_gene: -
j_gene: TRBJ2-2
abundance: -
v_gene: TRBV7-2
CDR3aa: CASSFGSGDTGELFF
CDR3nt: TGTGCCAGCAGCTTTGGTAGCGGAGACACCGGGGAGCTGTTTTTT

d_gene: -
j_gene: TRBJ1-1
abundance: -
v_gene: TRBV2
CDR3aa: CASSPQGLATEAFF
CDR3nt: TGTGCCAGCAGTCCACAGGGTCTTGCGACTGAAGCTTTCTTT

d_gene: -
j_gene: TRBJ2-7
abundance: few
v_gene: TRBV6-1
CDR3aa: CASSELAEASYEQYF
CDR3nt: TGTGCCAGCAGTGAACTGGCGGAGGCCTCCTACGAGCAGTACTTC

d_gene: -
j_gene: TRBJ1-5
abundance: -
v_gene: TRBV30
CDR3aa: CAWSVGFSNQPQHF
CDR3nt: TGTGCCTGGAGTGTAGGATTCAGCAATCAGCCCCAGCATTTT

d_gene: -
j_gene: TRBJ2-5
abundance: -
v_gene: TRBV10-1
CDR3aa: CASSGGASPRETQYF
CDR3nt: TGCGCCAGCAGTGGGGGGGCCTCGCCCCGGGAGACCCAGTACTTC

d_gene: TRBD2
j_gene: TRBJ2-1
abundance: -
v_gene: TRBV5-1
CDR3aa: CASSLFTSGSYNEQFF
CDR3nt: TGCGCCAGCAGCTTGTTTACTAGCGGCTCCTACAATGAGCAGTTCTTC

d_gene: TRBD1
j_gene: TRBJ2-5
abundance: -
v_gene: TRBV2
CDR3aa: CASSEGTGLSGETQYF
CDR3nt: TGTGCCAGCAGTGAAGGGACAGGGTTGTCGGGAGAGACCCAGTACTTC

d_gene: -
j_gene: TRBJ1-6
abundance: -
v_gene: TRBV6-5
CDR3aa: CASRLGNNSPLHF
CDR3nt: TGTGCCAGCAGACTGGGAAATAATTCACCCCTCCACTTT

d_gene: -
j_gene: TRBJ2-6
abundance: once
v_gene: TRBV27
CDR3aa: CASSRGEFSGANVLTF
CDR3nt: TGTGCCAGCAGCCGAGGGGAGTTCTCTGGGGCCAACGTCCTGACTTTC

d_gene: -
j_gene: TRBJ2-2
abundance: -
v_gene: TRBV7-8
CDR3aa: CASSFAQGLIGELFF
CDR3nt: TGTGCCAGCAGCTTCGCCCAGGGGTTAATCGGGGAGCTGTTTTTT

d_gene: -
j_gene: TRBJ2-3
abundance: -
v_gene: TRBV23-1
CDR3aa: CASGLRGQGGTDTQYF
CDR3nt: TGCGCCAGCGGACTACGAGGGCAGGGCGGCACAGATACGCAGTATTTT

d_gene: TRBD1
j_gene: TRBJ1-2
abundance: -
v_gene: TRBV5-4
CDR3aa: CASSPRDRVFGYTF
CDR3nt: TGTGCCAGCAGCCCCCGGGACAGGGTGTTCGGCTACACCTTC

d_gene: TRBD2
j_gene: TRBJ2-3
abundance: few
v_gene: TRBV6-4
CDR3aa: CASSALATGTDTQYF
CDR3nt: TGTGCCAGCAGTGCACTAGCGACGGGCACAGATACGCAGTATTTT

d_gene: -
j_gene: TRBJ2-2
abundance: -
v_gene: TRBV19
CDR3aa: CASSRVAQNTGELFF
CDR3nt: TGTGCCAGTAGTAGAGTCGCTCAGAACACCGGGGAGCTGTTTTTT

d_gene: -
j_gene: TRBJ2-2
abundance: -
v_gene: TRBV11-2
CDR3aa: CASSFGDTGELFF
CDR3nt: TGTGCCAGCAGCTTTGGGGACACCGGGGAGCTGTTTTTT

d_gene: TRBD2
j_gene: TRBJ2-5
abundance: -
v_gene: TRBV5-6
CDR3aa: CASSSRGTETQYF
CDR3nt: TGTGCCAGCAGCTCGCGGGGGACGGAGACCCAGTACTTC

d_gene: -
j_gene: TRBJ2-1
abundance: -
v_gene: TRBV7-9
CDR3aa: CASSLEGVGQFF
CDR3nt: TGTGCCAGCAGCTTAGAGGGGGTTGGGCAGTTCTTC

d_gene: -
j_gene: TRBJ2-5
abundance: -
v_gene: TRBV11-1
CDR3aa: CASSLAGTETQYF
CDR3nt: TGTGCCAGCAGCTTAGCCGGGACAGAGACCCAGTACTTC

d_gene: -
j_gene: TRBJ2-7
abundance: -
v_gene: TRBV5-6
CDR3aa: CASSLANSYEQYF
CDR3nt: TGTGCCAGCAGCTTGGCCAACTCCTACGAGCAGTACTTC

d_gene: TRBD2
j_gene: TRBJ2-2
abundance: -
v_gene: TRBV19
CDR3aa: CASSGWTISGRANTGELFF
CDR3nt: TGTGCCAGTAGTGGATGGACGATTAGCGGGAGGGCCAATACCGGGGAGCTGTTTTTT

d_gene: TRBD2
j_gene: TRBJ2-1
abundance: -
v_gene: TRBV27
CDR3aa: CASTSIAGVSYNEQFF
CDR3nt: TGTGCCAGCACAAGTATAGCGGGGGTATCCTACAATGAGCAGTTCTTC

d_gene: -
j_gene: TRBJ2-7
abundance: once
v_gene: TRBV5-4
CDR3aa: CASSWTGLPPYEQYF
CDR3nt: TGTGCCAGCAGCTGGACGGGGTTACCCCCCTACGAGCAGTACTTC

d_gene: -
j_gene: TRBJ2-1
abundance: -
v_gene: TRBV29-1
CDR3aa: CSVPDLGSYNEQFF
CDR3nt: TGCAGCGTTCCGGACCTTGGCTCCTACAATGAGCAGTTCTTC

d_gene: -
j_gene: TRBJ1-2
abundance: -
v_gene: TRBV6-1
CDR3aa: CASSAEVRGSGYTF
CDR3nt: TGTGCCAGCAGCGCCGAGGTCAGGGGAAGTGGCTACACCTTC

d_gene: -
j_gene: TRBJ2-3
abundance: -
v_gene: TRBV4-2
CDR3aa: CASSQQERGDTQYF
CDR3nt: TGTGCCAGCAGCCAGCAAGAACGGGGAGATACGCAGTATTTT

d_gene: -
j_gene: TRBJ1-5
abundance: -
v_gene: TRBV2
CDR3aa: CASSAGHSNQPQHF
CDR3nt: TGTGCCAGCAGTGCCGGACATAGCAATCAGCCCCAGCATTTT

d_gene: TRBD2
j_gene: TRBJ2-1
abundance: -
v_gene: TRBV29-1
CDR3aa: CSVLGGSLYNEQFF
CDR3nt: TGCAGCGTTCTTGGCGGGAGCCTATACAATGAGCAGTTCTTC

d_gene: -
j_gene: TRBJ2-3
abundance: -
v_gene: TRBV5-1
CDR3aa: CASSLGQQGTDTQYF
CDR3nt: TGCGCCAGCAGCTTGGGCCAACAGGGAACAGATACGCAGTATTTT

d_gene: -
j_gene: TRBJ1-1
abundance: -
v_gene: TRBV9
CDR3aa: CASSVALGGNTEAFF
CDR3nt: TGTGCCAGCAGCGTAGCCCTGGGGGGGAACACTGAAGCTTTCTTT

d_gene: -
j_gene: TRBJ1-5
abundance: -
v_gene: TRBV7-2
CDR3aa: CASSLARRADQPQHF
CDR3nt: TGTGCCAGCAGCTTAGCGCGCAGGGCCGATCAGCCCCAGCATTTT

d_gene: -
j_gene: TRBJ1-3
abundance: -
v_gene: TRBV7-2
CDR3aa: CASSLDTGALSGNTIYF
CDR3nt: TGTGCCAGCAGCTTAGACACCGGAGCGCTCTCTGGAAACACCATATATTTT

d_gene: TRBD2
j_gene: TRBJ2-1
abundance: -
v_gene: TRBV27
CDR3aa: CASSFRGTSANNEQFF
CDR3nt: TGTGCCAGCAGTTTTAGGGGGACTAGCGCCAACAATGAGCAGTTCTTC

d_gene: TRBD2
j_gene: TRBJ2-3
abundance: -
v_gene: TRBV5-1
CDR3aa: CASSLVGGRATDTQYF
CDR3nt: TGCGCCAGCAGCTTGGTTGGGGGGAGGGCCACAGATACGCAGTATTTT

d_gene: -
j_gene: TRBJ1-2
abundance: -
v_gene: TRBV6-5
CDR3aa: CASRTGANYGYTF
CDR3nt: TGTGCCAGCAGGACAGGTGCAAACTATGGCTACACCTTC

d_gene: -
j_gene: TRBJ1-2
abundance: -
v_gene: TRBV7-6
CDR3aa: CASSPTPDFNYGYTF
CDR3nt: TGTGCCAGCAGCCCAACACCGGATTTCAACTATGGCTACACCTTC

d_gene: -
j_gene: TRBJ1-2
abundance: -
v_gene: TRBV5-6
CDR3aa: CASSPGGVEYGYTF
CDR3nt: TGTGCCAGCAGCCCCGGCGGGGTGGAATATGGCTACACCTTC

d_gene: TRBD2
j_gene: TRBJ2-2
abundance: -
v_gene: TRBV5-1
CDR3aa: CASSWTSRGTGELFF
CDR3nt: TGCGCCAGCAGCTGGACTAGTCGGGGGACCGGGGAGCTGTTTTTT

d_gene: TRBD1
j_gene: TRBJ1-4
abundance: -
v_gene: TRBV18
CDR3aa: CASSPFPGQGNEKLFF
CDR3nt: TGTGCCAGCTCGCCCTTTCCGGGACAGGGAAATGAAAAACTGTTTTTT

d_gene: TRBD1
j_gene: TRBJ1-1
abundance: many
v_gene: TRBV29-1
CDR3aa: CSAADRGEYTEAFF
CDR3nt: TGCAGCGCCGCTGACAGGGGAGAGTACACTGAAGCTTTCTTT

d_gene: -
j_gene: TRBJ1-4
abundance: few
v_gene: TRBV18
CDR3aa: CASHERSATNEKLFF
CDR3nt: TGTGCCAGCCATGAACGTTCTGCAACTAATGAAAAACTGTTTTTT

d_gene: TRBD1
j_gene: TRBJ2-1
abundance: -
v_gene: TRBV10-3
CDR3aa: CASRTGPENEQFF
CDR3nt: TGTGCCTCTCGGACAGGGCCAGAGAATGAGCAGTTCTTC